This entry concerns a single T cell receptor (beta chain). What this receptor recognizes is not known. Base qualities are missing; no much larger clone stands one base away. This record comes from a study of human T cells and chemical hapten exposure (dated by TCRdb to the early 2020s). In the study overall: For sensitization, 2% DPC in acetone was applied to a roughly 2 cm by roughly 2 cm area of upper inner arm skin. Patients additionally received weekly therapeutic DPC doses to the scalp throughout the approximately 25-week study period. Patch testing was performed on the upper back with Finn chambers containing 0.01% DPC, and the patch tests were scored after 6 days according to International Contact Dermatitis Research Group standards. Alopecia areata with under or over 50% scalp involvement, alopecia totalis and alopecia universalis were represented in the patient cohort, which was mostly female. The libraries were sequenced as a pool, and the TCR yield per sample differed mostly because of small variations in library volumes within the pool. This study followed changes in the peripheral blood TCR repertoire in vivo during primary and secondary sensitization of alopecia patients to the hapten diphenylcyclopropenone (DPC). Patient blood was sampled pre-sensitization (week 0) and at 2, 6 and about 24 weeks after DPC sensitization. Nearly 30 alopecia patients provided blood for TCR sequencing at one to four time points (pre-sensitization, 2, 6 and 24 weeks). Paper-wide results and their limitations: Significantly more large CDR3 similarity clusters were formed by expanded TCRs than by pre-sensitization or healthy control sets, consistent with antigen-driven responses. After repeated subsampling, changes were observed in the strength of the expansion versus patch-test correlation and in the threshold at which the correlation became significant. No change with DPC sensitization was found in the number of TCRs above 1 in 1000 frequency, and no evidence of global repertoire structure alterations was found. Alopecia, a presumed autoimmune disease, was present in all patients, so the immune response of the patients might differ from that of healthy individuals. The number of PT1 expanded TCRs positively correlated with patch test score, significant at thresholds 8, 16 and 32 but not 4.

Libraries were made using RACE. This sample was sequenced with a NextSeq 500. During library preparation, unique molecular identifiers were attached to individual cDNA molecules so that TCRs could be counted quantitatively and reproducibly. From each blood RNA sample, both TCR alpha and TCR beta chains were sequenced. The original methods were these. Samples had a median of approximately 96,000 TCRs, with a range from roughly 23,224 to 700,000. V, J and CDR3 annotation of the TCR reads was carried out using the Decombinator software suite. For PS versus PT1 abundance plots, all samples were subsampled to the same number of TCRs (28,000). TCRs were defined as expanded if absent before sensitization and observed at least eight times at the 2-week time point. Clones were called with MiXCR by TCRdb after fastp trimmed the public reads at Q25, and only in-frame beta chains were retained. CDR3 protein duplicates are merged, each entry listing the most common genes and DNA. The authors' filters were not applied to this entry. The sample table records about 53,000 distinct CDR3 sequences; more than 7.5% of these occur just once. Of the sample, approximately 9.9% falls within the top ten clones.

The time point label corresponds to: pre-sensitization, week 0. The sample's treatment or condition label, in plain terms: therapeutic diphenylcyclopropenone sensitization with weekly scalp DPC. At each patch-test visit, blood was drawn before the patch test was applied. To be eligible, patients had to be aged 18 to 70, diagnosed with alopecia and judged suitable for DPC therapy, while pregnant patients were excluded. Total RNA was extracted from unfractionated whole blood that had been collected in Tempus Blood RNA tubes. The TCR was taken from a man aged 35 to 55 with alopecia areata. Some clones in this sample may be carry-over from other donors' samples. Source: whole blood, taken in connection with sensitization to the hapten diphenylcyclopropenone (DPC).

The nucleotide sequence reads TGTGCCAGCAGTCCTTTTCAAGCGAACACTGAAGCTTTCTTT. The translation is CASSPFQANTEAFF. The chain joins TRBV28 to TRBJ1-1; the D gene lacks a confident call. V is pared back by 5 bases and J by 1 base, with 11 bases lying between the germline termini. From a lookup of the germline V gene, CDR1 and CDR2 are MDHEN and SYDVKM. CDR3 length: 14 amino acids, cysteine to phenylalanine. Just CDR3 DNA is preserved here, 42 bases in frame from base 1.